Below are 32 T cell receptor beta chains sequenced from a single sample in a study of spatial heterogeneity in lung cancer. MiXCR was run by TCRdb on the 5' RACE reads, yielding one entry per CDR3 protein. The sample holds roughly 80,000 distinct CDR3 sequences, 8% seen once. The time point here: sample taken at primary tumor resection. The specimen comprised PBMCs, sampled at surgery. The receptors here all came from a male donor with early-stage non-small cell lung cancer.

This clonotype was seen ten or more times. The V and J genes are TRBV20-1 and TRBJ2-1, with 9 bases that match TRBD2. CDR3 length equals 14 residues. From germline, CDR1 is DFQATT and CDR2 SNEGSKA (reference sequence). V dropped 3 bases and J dropped 10; count of bases not matched to a gene: 10. The CDR3 region has the DNA TGCAGTGCTAGGTTCGCGGGAGGGCCAGGAGAGCAGTTCTTC. It translates to CSARFAGGPGEQFF.

This clonotype was seen repeatedly, ten times or more. The genes are TRBV14 and TRBJ2-1; D is ambiguous. V was pared by 1 base and J by 0 bases, with 10 bases between. The CDR3 runs 16 residues. The germline gives CDR1 SGHDN, CDR2 FVKESK. The CDR3 reads CASSQVHFGSYNEQFF. Here the CDR3 DNA reads TGTGCCAGCAGCCAAGTCCATTTCGGCTCCTACAATGAGCAGTTCTTC.

This clonotype was recorded a few times. This sequence joins TRBV6-2 or TRBV6-3 and TRBJ2-7; D is possibly TRBD1 or TRBD2 (6 bases each). The V gene's germline CDR1 is MNHEY and CDR2 SVGEGT. This CDR3 has 14 amino acids. The V gene lost 3 bases and the J gene lost 6 bases, with 15 bases spanning the gap. CDR3 coding DNA: TGTGCCAGCAGTTATCTTCCGGGGGCAGCCGAGCAGTACTTC. It yields the protein CASSYLPGAAEQYF.

The chain uses TRBV27 and TRBJ1-2, with a tentative D call TRBD1 (6 bases). Germline assignment: CDR1 MNHEY and CDR2 SMNVEV (reference sequence). V lost 3 bases to trimming and J lost 7 bases, with 15 bases between them. The CDR3 length is 14 residues. CDR3: CASSFQGRSSGYTF. The CDR3 DNA is TGTGCCAGCAGTTTTCAGGGGAGGTCTAGTGGCTACACCTTC.

For this clonotype: This may stem from a read error, because a much larger clone lies one nucleotide away. The chain is built from TRBV5-1 and TRBJ2-1; 8 bases align to TRBD2. Germline V gene sequence: CDR1 SGHRS, CDR2 YFSETQ. CDR3 length: 15 amino acids. V trimming: 3 bases; J trimming: 4 bases; junction bases outside the gene matches: 6. The chain's CDR3 is CASSSMAGGYNEQFF. CDR3 DNA sequence: TGCGCCAGCAGCTCGATGGCGGGAGGTTACAATGAGCAGTTCTTC.

This clonotype came up many times. This chain joins TRBV20-1 and TRBJ2-7; TRBD2 matches at 8 bases. The length of the CDR3 is 15 residues. V trimming: 6 bases; J trimming: 4 bases; junction bases outside the gene matches: 14. Per the germline V gene, CDR1 is DFQATT and CDR2 is SNEGSKA (reference sequence). The chain's CDR3 is CSALWPAGGSYEQYF. The CDR3 DNA follows: TGCAGTGCCCTGTGGCCGGCGGGAGGATCTTACGAGCAGTACTTC.

This sequence joins TRBV5-6 and TRBJ2-7, with a weak D call TRBD2 (5 bases). V gave up 7 bases and J gave up 3 bases, with 11 bases separating them. The V gene's germline CDR1 is SGHDT and CDR2 YYEEEE. The CDR3 runs to 12 residues. DNA of the CDR3: TGTGCCAGCGGAGGAGTCGGCTACGAGCAGTACTTC. It is translated as CASGGVGYEQYF.

This clonotype was counted between two and nine times. The V call is TRBV6-2 or TRBV6-3, the J call TRBJ2-2; D is unclear. CDR1 and CDR2 from the germline V gene are MNHEY and SVGEGT. The length of the CDR3 is 16 residues. The V and J ends lost 6 bases and 5 bases respectively, with 19 bases between them. CDR3 nucleotides: TGTGCCAGCAGAAAGCCCTTCCAAGGGTGGACCGGGGAGCTGTTTTTT. This codes for CASRKPFQGWTGELFF.

The V call is TRBV4-2, the J call TRBJ1-1; possible D gene TRBD1, 5 bases. V lost 4 bases to trimming and J lost 1 base, with 16 bases between them. The CDR3 loop spans 16 amino acids. Germline V gene data show CDR1 as LGHNA and CDR2 as YNFKEQ. The CDR3 DNA is TGTGCCAGCAGCCGGACGTGGAGGGGCGCGAACACTGAAGCTTTCTTT. This codes for CASSRTWRGANTEAFF.

J is TRBJ2-1 and V is TRBV20-1, with 10 bases aligning to TRBD2. Germline V gene data show CDR1 as DFQATT and CDR2 as SNEGSKA (reference sequence). V shed 3 bases, J shed 4 bases, and the junction held 6 bases outside the gene matches. This CDR3 contains 15 residues. The CDR3: CSARPLAGPYNEQFF. Written as DNA, the CDR3 is TGCAGTGCTAGGCCACTAGCGGGGCCTTACAATGAGCAGTTCTTC.

This clonotype appeared many times. The V and J genes are TRBV4-2 and TRBJ1-3; no clear D. The V end lost 10 bases, the J end lost 0 bases, and 19 bases lay between the germline ends. This CDR3 has 16 amino acids. In germline, CDR1 is LGHNA, CDR2 YNFKEQ. The CDR3 nucleotides are TGTGCCACCCGGACCGGAACCCAGAGCTCTGGAAACACCATATATTTT. It encodes CATRTGTQSSGNTIYF.

This chain's CDR3 is CSAADRRATEAFF. CDR3 nucleotides: TGCAGTGCTGCCGACAGGAGGGCCACTGAAGCTTTCTTT. This chain uses TRBV20-1 with TRBJ1-1; tentatively, D is TRBD1 (6 bases). Germline V gene data show CDR1 as DFQATT and CDR2 as SNEGSKA (reference sequence). This CDR3 is built from 13 residues. Trimming pared 5 bases from V and 4 bases from J, leaving 14 bases between.

The chain employs TRBV27 and TRBJ2-4, with 10 bases lining up with TRBD2. The germline gives CDR1 MNHEY, CDR2 SMNVEV (reference sequence). V shed 5 bases, J shed 6 bases, and the junction held 4 bases outside the gene matches. The length of the CDR3 is 14 residues. Here the CDR3 DNA reads TGTGCCAGCAGTCTCAGCGGGAGGGGAAACATTCAGTACTTC. This gives the protein CASSLSGRGNIQYF.

This clonotype showed up many times. The chain links TRBV5-1 to TRBJ2-5; D is ambiguous. V lost 2 bases and J 3 bases, leaving 11 bases between the germline ends. The CDR3 length is 14 residues. CDR1 SGHRS and CDR2 YFSETQ come from the germline V gene. The CDR3 spells CASSLVSTKETQYF. The CDR3, as DNA: TGCGCCAGCAGCTTAGTCTCAACGAAAGAGACCCAGTACTTC. The whole variable domain, filled in from reference TRBV5-1 and TRBJ2-5, reads KAGVTQTPRYLIKTRGQQVTLSCSPISGHRSVSWYQQTPGQGLQFLFEYFSETQRNKGNFPGRFSGRQFSNSRSEMNVSTLELGDSALYLCASSLVSTKETQYFGPGTRLLVL.

This clonotype appeared many times. V usage is TRBV29-1 and J usage is TRBJ2-1; 9 nucleotides align to TRBD1. V lost 5 bases, J lost 8 bases, and 13 bases stayed unmatched. This CDR3 has 15 amino acids. CDR1 and CDR2 from the germline V gene are SQVTM and ANQGSEA. The CDR3 sequence: CSVLPGGQGTDEQFF. The CDR3 DNA follows: TGCAGCGTTCTCCCGGGGGGACAGGGTACAGATGAGCAGTTCTTC.

The CDR3 region is CASSGGLAGALYEQYF. CDR3 nucleotide sequence: TGCGCCAGCAGCGGGGGACTAGCGGGAGCCCTCTACGAGCAGTACTTC. The chain recombines TRBV5-1 with TRBJ2-7; 14 positions agree with TRBD2. CDR3 length equals 16 residues. Per the germline V gene, CDR1 is SGHRS and CDR2 is YFSETQ. Trimming took 4 bases from V and 3 from J; bases not matched to a gene: 6.

This clonotype came up many times. This sequence joins TRBV29-1 and TRBJ1-1, with D perhaps matching TRBD1 (5 bases). The V gene lost 3 bases and the J gene lost 10 bases, with 18 bases spanning the gap. The CDR3 covers 13 residues. Germline V CDR1 and CDR2: SQVTM, ANQGSEA. The CDR3 DNA follows: TGCAGCGTTGAGGGGGTTACAAGAGGAGGAGCTTTCTTT. This sequence encodes CSVEGVTRGGAFF.

The sample holds many counts of this clonotype. The V and J genes are TRBV25-1 and TRBJ2-7, with no clear D. V lost 5 bases, J lost 3 bases, and 11 bases lay in between. CDR3 length: 13 residues. Looked up from germline, CDR1 is MGHDK and CDR2 is SYGVNS. Here the CDR3 DNA reads TGTGCCAGCAGTACCGGGCTACTCTACGAGCAGTACTTC. This translates into CASSTGLLYEQYF.

This clonotype was detected ten times or more. V usage is TRBV29-1 and J usage is TRBJ1-3; 7 positions match TRBD1. V shed 8 bases, J shed 3 bases, and the junction held 7 bases outside the gene matches. The germline gives CDR1 SQVTM, CDR2 ANQGSEA. This CDR3 has 13 amino acids. The CDR3 sequence is CSRTGEHGNTIYF. The CDR3, as DNA: TGCAGCCGGACAGGCGAGCATGGAAACACCATATATTTT.

This clonotype was picked up a small number of times. The chain has TRBV30 and TRBJ1-6, with D hard to call. Germline CDR1 and CDR2: GTSNPN and SVGIG (reference sequence). This CDR3 has 14 amino acids. V was pared by 7 bases and J by 7 bases, with 17 bases between. In DNA, the CDR3 is TGTGCCTCACGGTCACTGGGGTTCAATTCACCCCTCCACTTT. It encodes CASRSLGFNSPLHF.

This clonotype was found a few times. The chain combines TRBV7-9 with TRBJ2-7; 8 bases agree with TRBD1. With V trimmed by 4 bases and J by 4 bases, 9 bases remained unmatched. The CDR3 runs to 15 residues. CDR1 is SEHNR, CDR2 FQNEAQ, per germline (reference sequence). CDR3 loop: CASSSGGQVGYEQYF. The CDR3 DNA reads as TGTGCCAGCAGCTCCGGGGGACAGGTGGGGTACGAGCAGTACTTC.

The chain employs TRBV20-1 and TRBJ2-3; D is possibly TRBD2 (6 bases). Between the trimmed V and J ends, which lost 3 bases and 5 bases, there was a span of 18 bases. The germline CDR1 and CDR2 sequences are DFQATT and SNEGSKA (reference sequence). CDR3 size: 15 residues. CDR3 DNA: TGCAGTGCTAGGCGGACGACAATCGGGGGAGATACGCAGTATTTT. Translated: CSARRTTIGGDTQYF.

This clonotype was observed many times. The V gene is TRBV21-1, the J gene TRBJ2-3; TRBD2 is the table's D call, not checked against the DNA. TRBV21-1 constitutes a pseudogene. The CDR3 runs to 18 residues. The CDR3 spells CASSKGILARALADTQYF. CDR3 coding DNA: TGTGCCAGCAGCAAAGGAATCTTGGCGAGGGCCCTTGCCGATACGCAGTATTTT.

This clonotype showed up many times. The rearrangement links TRBV20-1 to TRBJ1-1; D gene unclear. The CDR3 runs to 11 residues. The germline CDR1 and CDR2 sequences are DFQATT and SNEGSKA (reference sequence). V was shortened by 5 bases and J by 2 bases, with 6 bases between the two germline ends. Written as DNA, the CDR3 is TGCAGTGCTGAGCTTAACACTGAAGCTTTCTTT. Translated: CSAELNTEAFF.

This clonotype was seen a handful of times. A much bigger clone sits one base away, suggesting this may be a read error. No DNA is shown, since the ends of the CDR3 on it are uncertain; the CDR3 is the one TCRdb lists. This chain uses TRBV28 with TRBJ1-1; the listed D gene, TRBD1, was not tested against the DNA. The CDR3 length equals 15 residues, ends included. Per the germline V gene, CDR1 is MDHEN and CDR2 is SYDVKM. The CDR3 protein is CASSSSTGRSTEAFF.

The table lists this clonotype with many counts. The chain couples TRBV6-2 or TRBV6-3 to TRBJ1-1; D might be TRBD1 (6 bases). Germline CDR1 MNHEY, CDR2 SVGEGT. V lost 5 bases, J lost 0 bases, and 10 bases lay in between. The CDR3 sequence is 14 residues long. The CDR3 nucleotides read TGTGCCAGCAGTAGACAGGCCTTGAACACTGAAGCTTTCTTT. It yields the protein CASSRQALNTEAFF.

This clonotype was seen many times. V gene TRBV30 combines with J gene TRBJ2-1; D gene unclear. The CDR3 is 15 residues long. In germline, CDR1 is GTSNPN, CDR2 SVGIG (reference sequence). V lost 2 bases and J lost 0, with 11 bases in between. CDR3 in amino acids: CAWSRTSPSYNEQFF. The DNA of the CDR3 is TGTGCCTGGAGTCGGACCTCGCCCTCCTACAATGAGCAGTTCTTC.

This clonotype was counted ten times or more. The CDR3 DNA reads as TGCAGTGCTAGGGAGACCCAGGGATCTGTACGAGAGACCCAGTACTTC. It codes for CSARETQGSVRETQYF. V is TRBV20-1 and J is TRBJ2-5; D might be TRBD1 (5 bases). Germline V gives CDR1 DFQATT, CDR2 SNEGSKA (reference sequence). Trimming removed 3 bases at V and 4 bases at J, with 21 bases between. This CDR3 comprises 16 residues.

This clonotype was seen ten or more times. The chain uses TRBV10-3 and TRBJ2-5; D remains unclear. The CDR3 is 13 amino acids. Trimming shortened V by 4 bases and J by 1 base, and 7 bases separated the two germline ends. Germline CDR1 is ENHRY and CDR2 is SYGVKD. CDR3 nucleotide sequence: TGTGCCATCAGTGGTGGCCGCCAAGAGACCCAGTACTTC. It encodes CAISGGRQETQYF.

Comments on this clonotype: One end of the junction does not line up with germline, which may come from a read error. The chain carries TRBV2 and TRBJ1-2; D is uncertain. Germline values: CDR1 SNHLY, CDR2 FYNNEI. The CDR3 is 11 residues long. The CDR3 DNA reads as TGTGCCAGCAGCGAAGGAAGTGGCTACACCTTC. Translated: CASSEGSGYTF.

This sequence joins TRBV5-1 and TRBJ1-1; D possibly corresponds to TRBD1 (5 bases). CDR1 and CDR2 from the germline V gene are SGHRS and YFSETQ. Between the trimmed V and J ends, which lost 0 bases and 0 bases, there was a span of 9 bases. The CDR3 length is 15 residues. The CDR3 DNA reads TGCGCCAGCAGCTTGGAGGTGGGGGTGAACACTGAAGCTTTCTTT. Its protein is CASSLEVGVNTEAFF.

This clonotype was counted between two and nine times. The gene calls are TRBV20-1 and TRBJ2-2; TRBD1 agrees at 8 bases. V shed 0 bases, J shed 5 bases, and the junction held 5 bases outside the gene matches. Germline V CDR1 and CDR2: DFQATT, SNEGSKA (reference sequence). The CDR3 length is 15 residues. The CDR3 nucleotides read TGCAGTGCTAGAGATCCTACAGGGGGGACCGGGGAGCTGTTTTTT. Protein product: CSARDPTGGTGELFF.